The 16 T cell receptor beta chains reported below all come from one sample, sequenced in a study of CD8 T cells in Susac syndrome. Random hexamers primed reverse transcription of about 0.45 to 1 ug RNA. Each CDR3 protein gets one entry after TCRdb re-called the immunoSEQ multiplex PCR reads with MiXCR. The table shows roughly 400,000 distinct CDR3 sequences, with more than 70% occurring only once. Sequenced input: CD8+ T cells from PBMCs. The receptors come from a human donor with multiple sclerosis.

The V call is TRBV11-2, the J call TRBJ2-5; 8 bases match TRBD2. Germline V gives CDR1 SGHAT, CDR2 FQNNGV. The trim removed 1 base at V and 5 bases at J, leaving 9 bases unmatched. This CDR3 has 16 residues. The DNA for the CDR3 is TGTGCCAGCAGCTTAGTGGGTCGGGGGGGTAAGGAGACCCAGTACTTC. Amino acid sequence: CASSLVGRGGKETQYF.

The chain has TRBV28 and TRBJ1-2, with 8 bases identical to TRBD1. V was pared by 3 bases and J by 3 bases, with 6 bases of the junction left unmatched. The CDR3 runs to 15 residues. Germline V gene sequence: CDR1 MDHEN, CDR2 SYDVKM. The CDR3 DNA follows: TGTGCCAGCAGTTTCCCGACAGGGGCCCACTATGGCTACACCTTC. This sequence encodes CASSFPTGAHYGYTF.

V is TRBV10-3 and J is TRBJ2-3, with TRBD1 matching over 7 bases. This CDR3 has 15 residues. Germline assignment: CDR1 ENHRY and CDR2 SYGVKD. After removal of 2 bases from V and 4 bases from J, the junction contained 6 bases not matched to a gene. Written as DNA, the CDR3 is TGTGCCATCAGTGAGGAACAGGGGTTCGCAGATACGCAGTATTTT. It yields the protein CAISEEQGFADTQYF.

This clonotype was recorded a few times. At one boundary the junction diverges from the germline segment, which might be a read error. The CDR3 DNA reads as TGTACCAGCAGTTTGGGGACAGGGGGCCGAAATGGCTACACCTTC. It translates to CTSSLGTGGRNGYTF. This chain links TRBV27 with TRBJ1-2; TRBD1 matches 12 bases. This CDR3 is built from 15 residues. Germline values: CDR1 MNHEY, CDR2 SMNVEV (reference sequence).

V gene TRBV7-6 combines with J gene TRBJ2-5; D is perhaps TRBD1 (5 bases). CDR3 length: 14 residues. Germline assignment: CDR1 SGHVS and CDR2 FNYEAQ. Trimming cost V 6 bases and J 3 bases, with 14 bases left between them. The CDR3 loop is CASRPLGQKETQYF. CDR3 DNA sequence: TGTGCCAGCAGGCCGTTGGGGCAGAAAGAGACCCAGTACTTC.

The J gene is TRBJ2-3, the V gene TRBV11-3; D is tentatively TRBD1 or TRBD2 (6 bases each). The CDR3 covers 15 residues. The V gene lost 5 bases and the J gene lost 2 bases, with 14 bases spanning the gap. Germline lookup yields CDR1 SGHNT and CDR2 YENEEA. The CDR3 loop reads CASSGGLTPTDTQYF. For the CDR3, the DNA is TGTGCCAGCAGCGGGGGGCTCACTCCCACAGATACGCAGTATTTT.

The chain is built from TRBV7-9 and TRBJ2-5; 8 nucleotides line up with TRBD1. Germline values: CDR1 SEHNR, CDR2 FQNEAQ (reference sequence). The CDR3 is 16 residues long. V lost 5 bases to trimming and J lost 1 base; unmatched junction nucleotides: 9. The CDR3 reads CASSEDGTGSQETQYF. CDR3 coding DNA: TGTGCCAGCAGCGAGGACGGGACAGGCTCCCAAGAGACCCAGTACTTC. Full variable domain (outside the CDR3, taken from reference TRBV7-9 and TRBJ2-5): DTGVSQNPRHKITKRGQNVTFRCDPISEHNRLYWYRQTLGQGPEFLTYFQNEAQLEKSRLLSDRFSAERPKGSFSTLEIQRTEQGDSAMYLCASSEDGTGSQETQYFGPGTRLLVL.

The chain is built from TRBV6-1 and TRBJ2-7, with a weak D call TRBD1 (5 bases). The CDR3 length is 16 residues. In germline, CDR1 is MNHNS, CDR2 SASEGT. V was trimmed by 2 bases and J by 0 bases, leaving 14 bases between them. The DNA for the CDR3 is TGTGCCAGCAGTGAAAGTATCCCGACAGTCTCCTACGAGCAGTACTTC. Translating gives CASSESIPTVSYEQYF.

This chain uses TRBV6-1 with TRBJ2-6; D gene uncertain. CDR3 length: 15 amino acids. The V and J ends lost 6 bases and 2 bases respectively, with 11 bases between them. The germline gives CDR1 MNHNS, CDR2 SASEGT. CDR3 coding DNA: TGTGCCAGCAGCTCAGGTTGGACTGGGGCCAACGTCCTGACTTTC. Translating it yields CASSSGWTGANVLTF.

The chain has TRBV14 and TRBJ1-2, with D uncertain. Per the germline V gene, CDR1 is SGHDN and CDR2 is FVKESK. The CDR3 sequence is 15 residues long. Between the trimmed V and J ends, which lost 3 bases and 4 bases, there was a span of 15 bases. The CDR3 nucleotides are TGTGCCAGCAGCCAGACCGGACGCAACTTCTATGGCTACACCTTC. It encodes CASSQTGRNFYGYTF. The full variable domain, rest sourced from reference TRBV14 and TRBJ1-2, is EAGVTQFPSHSVIEKGQTVTLRCDPISGHDNLYWYRRVMGKEIKFLLHFVKESKQDESGMPNNRFLAERTGGTYSTLKVQPAELEDSGVYFCASSQTGRNFYGYTFGSGTRLTVV.

The chain employs TRBV4-2 and TRBJ2-2; 9 bases match TRBD2. V lost 0 bases, J lost 3 bases, and 5 bases stayed unmatched. Germline values: CDR1 LGHNA, CDR2 YNFKEQ. The CDR3 is made up of 17 amino acids. The CDR3 DNA is TGTGCCAGCAGCCAAGATCCCGCGGGAGGGTACACCGGGGAGCTGTTTTTT. Translation: CASSQDPAGGYTGELFF.

The genes are TRBV6-2 or TRBV6-3 and TRBJ2-1; D is tentatively TRBD1 or TRBD2 (5 bases each). Germline CDR1 MNHEY, CDR2 SVGEGT. V shed 5 bases and J shed 6 bases, with 20 bases lying between them. The CDR3 runs 16 residues. The CDR3 spells CASSADSLGVSNEQFF. The CDR3 region has the DNA TGTGCCAGCAGTGCGGACTCGCTAGGGGTTAGCAATGAGCAGTTCTTC.

V gene TRBV7-9 combines with J gene TRBJ2-5; D is unclear. Trimming took off 5 bases at V and 1 base at J, with 8 bases between the two ends. CDR3 size: 13 residues. CDR1 and CDR2 (germline): SEHNR, FQNEAQ (reference sequence). CDR3 sequence: CASSPPFQETQYF. As DNA, the CDR3 is TGTGCCAGCAGCCCCCCCTTCCAAGAGACCCAGTACTTC.

V usage is TRBV6-2 or TRBV6-3 and J usage is TRBJ2-3; 11 bases agree with TRBD2. The CDR3 totals 15 residues. The V gene's germline CDR1 is MNHEY and CDR2 SVGEGT. V trimming: 6 bases; J trimming: 5 bases; junction bases outside the gene matches: 7. As DNA, the CDR3 is TGTGCCAGCAGGCCCGGGACTAGCGGAGGAGATACGCAGTATTTT. As protein: CASRPGTSGGDTQYF.

The genes are TRBV12-5 and TRBJ2-1; D is unresolved. The germline CDR1 and CDR2 sequences are LGHNT and FRNRAP. The V end was cut by 2 bases, the J end by 8 bases, with 4 bases between. The CDR3 runs 11 residues. The CDR3 DNA follows: TGTGCTAGTGGTTTGAGCGATGAGCAGTTCTTC. It is translated as CASGLSDEQFF.

The chain carries TRBV6-1 and TRBJ1-5, with D perhaps matching TRBD1 (6 bases). The CDR3 spans 16 residues. Trimming removed 4 bases at V and 1 base at J, with 14 bases between. The germline CDR1 and CDR2 sequences are MNHNS and SASEGT. The CDR3 DNA reads as TGTGCCAGCAGTGTTAGTCGGGGGCACAGCAATCAGCCCCAGCATTTT. Amino acid sequence: CASSVSRGHSNQPQHF.